The source of this TCR beta chain is a study of blood T cell repertoires in COVID-19. Here immunoSEQ multiplex PCR was the method, and the copy in TCRdb shows in-frame clones only, minus some. This table holds 150,000 to 200,000 clones, around 80% found once. The CDR3 runs 13 residues. The V gene's germline CDR1 is SNHLY and CDR2 FYNNEI. The germline V and J ends were trimmed by 8 bases and 6 bases, with 14 bases remaining between them. The genes are TRBV2 and TRBJ1-5; perhaps TRBD1 as D (5 bases). This receptor was taken from a man in his fifties or sixties with acute or convalescent COVID-19. Sequencing used peripheral blood. The CDR3 DNA follows: TGTGCCAGCCACTGGGGGAGGGGTCAGCCCCAGCATTTT. As protein: CASHWGRGQPQHF. The whole variable domain, filled in from reference TRBV2 and TRBJ1-5, reads EPEVTQTPSHQVTQMGQEVILRCVPISNHLYFYWYRQILGQKVEFLVSFYNNEISEKSEIFDDQFSVERPDGSNFTLKIRSTKLEDSAMYFCASHWGRGQPQHFGDGTRLSIL.